This is a list of T cell receptor beta chains from one sample in a study of T cells in Graves' hyperthyroidism and ophthalmopathy. TCRdb re-called the multiplex PCR reads through MiXCR, storing one row per CDR3 protein. The table has approximately 420,000 distinct CDR3 sequences, roughly 13% seen once. Material: blood. These receptor sequences come from a woman under 30 with Graves' hyperthyroidism. The CDR3 runs from the conserved cysteine through the conserved F or W. A D gene is named only where the DNA matches it firmly. A clone size is listed for some rows: how often the clone was seen (once, few, many), or a class if it is expanded.

clone size	D gene	V gene	J gene	CDR3 protein	CDR3 DNA
few	NA	TRBV4-1	TRBJ2-4	CASSPTKTNIQYF	TGCGCCAGCAGCCCCACAAAAACGAACATTCAGTACTTC
many	NA	TRBV20-1	TRBJ1-2	CSTSPQAGRGVYGYTF	TGCAGTACATCCCCCCAGGCGGGCAGGGGAGTCTATGGCTACACCTTC
NA	TRBD1	TRBV9	TRBJ1-4	CASSEGKTGGLSEKLFF	TGTGCCAGCAGCGAGGGGAAAACAGGGGGCTTGAGTGAAAAACTGTTTTTT
many	NA	TRBV5-1	TRBJ1-1	CASSPLQGVGIRTEAFF	TGCGCCAGCAGCCCTCTACAGGGAGTCGGCATTAGGACTGAAGCTTTCTTT
many	NA	TRBV11-2	TRBJ2-7	CASSLEGSAYEQYF	TGTGCCAGCAGCTTAGAGGGCAGCGCCTACGAGCAGTACTTC
few	NA	TRBV4-3	TRBJ2-7	CASSQGYRGAAGASYEQYF	TGCGCCAGCAGCCAAGGGTACAGGGGGGCAGCGGGAGCCTCCTACGAGCAGTACTTC
few	NA	TRBV9	TRBJ2-7	CASSLEEGSQQYF	TGTGCCAGCAGCTTAGAGGAGGGATCTCAGCAGTACTTC
many	NA	TRBV5-6	TRBJ1-1	CASRPGPVNTEAFF	TGTGCCAGCAGACCCGGACCGGTGAACACTGAAGCTTTCTTT
few	TRBD2	TRBV7-2	TRBJ2-2	CASSFFVGRAFGELFF	TGTGCCAGCAGCTTTTTCGTCGGGAGGGCCTTCGGGGAGCTGTTTTTT
few	TRBD2	TRBV27	TRBJ2-2	CASSFLVAGNTGELFF	TGTGCCAGCAGTTTTTTGGTAGCGGGGAACACCGGGGAGCTGTTTTTT
many	NA	TRBV7-2	TRBJ2-5	CASSSLGSKETQYF	TGTGCCAGCAGCTCCTTGGGCAGCAAAGAGACCCAGTACTTC